This T cell receptor (beta chain) was documented in a study of CD8 T cells in Susac syndrome (dated by TCRdb to the late 2010s). With regard to the full study: Repertoire sequencing was used to test whether CD8+ T cell activation and differentiation in Susac syndrome was antigen driven. The study at large found these results: The study acknowledged that relatively few individuals were included in the TCR sequencing and HLA analysis.

Peripheral blood CD8+ and CD4+ T cells from healthy donors, Susac syndrome patients and multiple sclerosis patients were profiled using high-throughput TCR beta sequencing. Healthy donors were included as age- and sex-matched controls. Bulk CD8+ and CD4+ T cells were purified by magnetic negative isolation, whereas CD8+ TEMRA cells were enriched by FACS. Blood was collected in EDTA tubes and processed within 24 hours, with PBMCs isolated through density gradient centrifugation. PBMCs destined for TCR sequencing were cryopreserved in liquid nitrogen and later thawed in a 37 °C water bath. The sorted or isolated CD4+, CD8+ and CD8+ TEMRA cells reached a purity of at least 90%. Remarks on this clonotype: The antigen this receptor binds is unknown. Base qualities are missing; no much larger clone stands one base away.

RNA was extracted using the RNeasy kit, and about 0.45 to 1 ug of the RNA was reverse transcribed with random hexamers. The immunoSEQ multiplex PCR assay, covering 54 Vbeta and 13 Jbeta segments, was used to amplify TCR beta CDR3 regions. Bias from PCR amplification was corrected by using a synthetic template baseline for primer optimization and for computational correction. As for how the authors treated the data: Reads were assigned to V, D and J genes according to IMGT and analyzed in immunoSEQ Analyzer, with only productive sequences retained. Clonality was calculated as one minus the Shannon entropy normalized by log2 of the number of productive unique sequences. Public and private clones were assessed among the 100 most prevalent clones of each patient and control. Clones were defined as Susac-specific if absent from the healthy and MS cohorts, from around 1,100 published viral clones and from other ImmuneACCESS disease sequences. TCRdb ran its own pipeline on the public reads, namely fastp trimming at Q25 and MiXCR clone calling, and kept in-frame beta chains. Entries are consolidated by CDR3 protein sequence, retaining the most common genes and DNA. In this record, the V and J calls reflect TCRdb's handling and not the investigators' own analysis. For this sample there are 150,000 to 200,000 distinct CDR3 sequences; about 91% appear just once. Of the sample, approximately 0.075% is held by the ten largest clones.

The CDR1 and CDR2 encoded by the germline V gene are SGHAT and FQNNGV. Spanning cysteine to phenylalanine, the CDR3 consists of 14 amino acids. CDR3 DNA only is kept here, 42 bases in frame from base 1. The germline ends are 15 bases apart after V is trimmed by 3 bases and J by 7 bases. This sequence uses TRBV11-2 and TRBJ1-2; the best D guess is TRBD1, with 6 bases matching. Sequenced material: CD4+ T cells from PBMCs. The sequence derives from a human donor in good health. In nucleotide form, the sequence is TGTGCCAGCAGCTTTTCAGGACAGCGGGCTGGCTACACCTTC. The encoded protein is CASSFSGQRAGYTF.